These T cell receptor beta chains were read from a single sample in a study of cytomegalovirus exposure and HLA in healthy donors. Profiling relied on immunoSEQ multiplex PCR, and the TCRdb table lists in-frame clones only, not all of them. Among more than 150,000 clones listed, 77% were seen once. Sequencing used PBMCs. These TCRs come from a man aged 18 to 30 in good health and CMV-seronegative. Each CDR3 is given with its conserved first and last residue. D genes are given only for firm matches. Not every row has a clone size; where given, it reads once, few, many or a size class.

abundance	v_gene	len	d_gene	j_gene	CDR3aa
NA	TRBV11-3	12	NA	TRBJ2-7	CASSLDIREQYF
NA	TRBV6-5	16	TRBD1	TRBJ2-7	CASSYSTGGLPYEQYF
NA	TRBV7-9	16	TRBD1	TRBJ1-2	CASSLATGSGSGGYTF
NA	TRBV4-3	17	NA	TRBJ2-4	CASSQDQGTEAKNIQYF
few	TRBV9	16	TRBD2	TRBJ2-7	CASSVRAGGGSYEQYF
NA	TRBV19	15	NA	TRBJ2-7	CASSMRRGSSYEQYF
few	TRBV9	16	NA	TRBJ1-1	CASSVSPRPGNTEAFF
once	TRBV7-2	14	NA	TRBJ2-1	CASSLGGLKNEQFF
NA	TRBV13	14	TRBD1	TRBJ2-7	CASSTRTGTYEQYF
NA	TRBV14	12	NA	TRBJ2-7	CASSLGTPQQYF
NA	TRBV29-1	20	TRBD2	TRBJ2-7	CSVEGVLTGLAGGVGYEQYF
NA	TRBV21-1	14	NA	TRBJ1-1	CASSKRGLNTEASF
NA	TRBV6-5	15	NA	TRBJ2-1	CASSRLGGGYNEQFF
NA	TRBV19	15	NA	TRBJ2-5	CASKRDNAIQETQYF
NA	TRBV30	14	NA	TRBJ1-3	CACPQGLGGNTIYF
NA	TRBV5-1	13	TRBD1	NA	CASSLTGEYEQYF
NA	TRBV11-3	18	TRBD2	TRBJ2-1	CASSPGGSGGAFYNEQFF
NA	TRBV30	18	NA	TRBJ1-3	CAWSVYPDLQGSGNTIYF
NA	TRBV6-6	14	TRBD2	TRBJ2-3	CASTHSGITDTQYF
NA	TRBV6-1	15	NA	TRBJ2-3	CASSEVGHTADTQYF
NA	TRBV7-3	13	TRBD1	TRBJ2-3	CASSQDRTDTQYF
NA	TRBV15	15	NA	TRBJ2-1	CATSSSGNSYNEQFF
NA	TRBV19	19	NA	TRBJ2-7	CASSTQKRTARRGMEEQYF
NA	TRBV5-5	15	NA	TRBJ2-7	CASSLRRDWGYEQYF
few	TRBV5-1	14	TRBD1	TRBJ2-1	CASSLGQGYNEQFF
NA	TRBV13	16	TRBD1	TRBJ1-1	CASSLAPSDRGAEAFF
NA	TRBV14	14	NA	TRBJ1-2	CASSQGARDYGYTF
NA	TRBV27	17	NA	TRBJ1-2	CASSSAGAGRGDYGYTF
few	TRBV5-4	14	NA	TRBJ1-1	CASSLAQGFGEAFF
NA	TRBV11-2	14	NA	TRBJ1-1	CASSLGRVGTEAFF
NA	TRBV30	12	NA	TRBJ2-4	CAWNEGENIQYF
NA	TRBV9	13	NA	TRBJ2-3	CASTQLLADTQYF
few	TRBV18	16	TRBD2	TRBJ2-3	CASSLSGGSFRDTQYF
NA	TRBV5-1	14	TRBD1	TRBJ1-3	CASSTQGNGNTIYF
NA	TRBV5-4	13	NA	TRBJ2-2	CASSGQLPGELFF
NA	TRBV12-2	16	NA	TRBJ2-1	CASRLGGPYPHNEQFF
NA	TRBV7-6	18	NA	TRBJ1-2	CASSPHGETFEAGYGYTF
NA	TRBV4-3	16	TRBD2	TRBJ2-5	CASKPFVAGGQETQYF
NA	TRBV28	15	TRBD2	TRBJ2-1	CASSRGTSGNNEQFF
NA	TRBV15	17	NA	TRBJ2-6	CATSRKLTGSGANVLTF
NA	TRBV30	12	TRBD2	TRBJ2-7	CAWLAGVHEQYF
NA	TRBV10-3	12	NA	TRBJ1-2	CAISEPPLGYTF
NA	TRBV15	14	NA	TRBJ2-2	CATSREVRTGELFF